This T cell receptor beta chain was sequenced during a study of blood T cell repertoires in COVID-19 (dated by TCRdb to 2019 to 2021). In terms of the full investigation: Samples from collaborators originated in the United States, Italy and Spain and spanned both the acute and convalescent phases of COVID-19. The prospective study material was composed of cDNA or gDNA derived from T cells, B-cell-depleted T cells, or PBMCs. Deeply sampled blood TCRbeta repertoires from subjects exposed to, actively infected with, or recovered from COVID-19 were included in the dataset. The repertoires were released in a freely available public database meant as a resource for research on the immune response to SARS-CoV-2. The samples were drawn from two sources: the first 160 participants of the ongoing ImmuneRACE study, and 1,254 subjects contributed by 6 global collaborators. Nearly every sample came with metadata listing a de-identified subject ID, COVID-19 status, age in years and sex. HLA class I and class II types, where available, came from metadata supplied by the sample provider rather than from assay-based typing.

Paper-wide results and their limitations: How much clinical and demographic metadata was included differed by source and by participant, and the metadata was provided uncurated.

To note about this clone: Which antigen it targets is not known. Base qualities are not at hand, and no much larger clone is one base apart.

Inclusive of the bounding cysteine and phenylalanine, the CDR3 is 16 residues long. Of the read, only the CDR3 DNA is kept; its 48 bases are in frame from base 1. V loses 4 bases, J loses 1 base, and the germline ends lie 13 bases apart. CDR1 and CDR2 are read off the germline V gene (reference sequence) as LGHDT and YNNKEL. The immunoSEQ Assay, a bias-controlled multiplex PCR, was used to amplify TCRbeta CDR3 regions from genomic DNA. The authors processed their data as follows. Nucleated cell counts per sample were estimated from amplification of reference gene primers within the assay. Sequence reads were collapsed and filtered to measure the absolute abundance of every unique TCRbeta CDR3 rearrangement. For each sample, productive Simpson clonality was calculated as the square root of Simpson's diversity index over productive rearrangements. TCRdb mirrors the immuneACCESS table, restricted to in-frame sequences. Some clones are absent from its copies; in checked studies, under half trace to an unresolved V gene, and the reason for the others is unknown. That table furnishes V, J and clone size, whereas the DNA furnished D and trimming. The sample table holds around 85,000 clones, of which 70% to 90% were seen once. The ten biggest clones cover over 5% of the sample.

Collaborating institutions collected whole blood in K2EDTA tubes following their own protocols. For TCRbeta analysis, collaborators shipped samples in one of three forms: frozen whole blood, isolated PBMCs, or DNA extracted from either of those sample types. Sequenced material: peripheral blood. In this chain, TRBV3-1 (or the pseudogene TRBV3-2) is recombined with TRBJ1-4; TRBD1 is a weak D gene call, 5 bases matching. The receptor's source is a man aged 55 to 70 with acute or convalescent COVID-19. Here the CDR3 is given as CASSRMGGVTNEKLFF. The DNA is as follows: TGTGCCAGCAGCCGCATGGGAGGGGTAACTAATGAAAAACTGTTTTTT.